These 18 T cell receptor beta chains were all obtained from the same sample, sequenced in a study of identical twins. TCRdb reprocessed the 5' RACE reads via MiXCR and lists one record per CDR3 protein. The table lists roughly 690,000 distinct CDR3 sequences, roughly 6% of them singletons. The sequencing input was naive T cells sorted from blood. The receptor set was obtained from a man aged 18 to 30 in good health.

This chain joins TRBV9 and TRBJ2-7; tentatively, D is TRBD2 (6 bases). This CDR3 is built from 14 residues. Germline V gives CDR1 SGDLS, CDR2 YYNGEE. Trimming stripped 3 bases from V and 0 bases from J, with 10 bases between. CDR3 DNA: TGTGCCAGCAGCGAGGAGGGTAGCTCCTACGAGCAGTACTTC. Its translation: CASSEEGSSYEQYF.

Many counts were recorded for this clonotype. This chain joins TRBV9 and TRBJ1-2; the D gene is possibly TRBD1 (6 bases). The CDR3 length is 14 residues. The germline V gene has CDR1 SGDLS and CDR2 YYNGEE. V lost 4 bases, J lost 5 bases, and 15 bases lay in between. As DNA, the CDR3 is TGTGCCAGCAGCCGCGGGGGCGTTGGATATGGCTACACCTTC. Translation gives CASSRGGVGYGYTF.

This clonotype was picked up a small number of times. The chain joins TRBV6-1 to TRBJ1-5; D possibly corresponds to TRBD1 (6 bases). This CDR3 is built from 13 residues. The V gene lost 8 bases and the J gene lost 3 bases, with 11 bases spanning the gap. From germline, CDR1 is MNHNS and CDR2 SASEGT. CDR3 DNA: TGTGCCAGCGGGGGCAGGGACAATCAGCCCCAGCATTTT. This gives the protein CASGGRDNQPQHF.

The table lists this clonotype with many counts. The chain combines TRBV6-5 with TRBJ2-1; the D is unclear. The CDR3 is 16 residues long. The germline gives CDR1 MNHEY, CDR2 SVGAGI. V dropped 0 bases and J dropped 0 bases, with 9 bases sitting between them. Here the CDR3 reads CASSYSGPNSYNEQFF. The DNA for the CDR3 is TGTGCCAGCAGTTACTCAGGACCCAACTCCTACAATGAGCAGTTCTTC.

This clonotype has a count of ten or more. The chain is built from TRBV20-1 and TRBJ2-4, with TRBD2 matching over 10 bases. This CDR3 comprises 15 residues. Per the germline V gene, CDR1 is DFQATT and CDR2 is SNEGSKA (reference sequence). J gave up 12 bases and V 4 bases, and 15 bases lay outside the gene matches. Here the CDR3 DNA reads TGCAGTGCTAATGGCGGGACTAGCGAAAACAAGGCTCAGTACTTC. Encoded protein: CSANGGTSENKAQYF.

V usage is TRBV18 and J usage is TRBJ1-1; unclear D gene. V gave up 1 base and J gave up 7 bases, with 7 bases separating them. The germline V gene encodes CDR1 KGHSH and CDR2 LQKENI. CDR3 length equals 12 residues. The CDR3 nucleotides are TGTGCCAGCTCACCACTCACCGGTGAAGCTTTCTTT. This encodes CASSPLTGEAFF.

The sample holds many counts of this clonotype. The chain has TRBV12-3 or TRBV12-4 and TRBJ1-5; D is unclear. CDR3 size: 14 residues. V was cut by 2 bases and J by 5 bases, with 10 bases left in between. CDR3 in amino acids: CASSLSGVDQPQHF. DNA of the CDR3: TGTGCCAGCAGTTTATCCGGGGTCGATCAGCCCCAGCATTTT.

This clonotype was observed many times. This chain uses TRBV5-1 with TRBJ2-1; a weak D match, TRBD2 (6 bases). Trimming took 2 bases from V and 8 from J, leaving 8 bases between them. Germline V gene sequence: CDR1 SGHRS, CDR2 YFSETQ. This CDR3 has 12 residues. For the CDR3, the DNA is TGCGCCAGCAGCTTATGGAGGGATGAGCAGTTCTTC. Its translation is CASSLWRDEQFF.

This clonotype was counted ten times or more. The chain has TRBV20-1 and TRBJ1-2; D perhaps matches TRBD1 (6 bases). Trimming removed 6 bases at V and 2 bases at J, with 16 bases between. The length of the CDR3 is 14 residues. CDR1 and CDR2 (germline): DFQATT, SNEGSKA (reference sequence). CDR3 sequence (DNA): TGCAGTGCCCCATCGGGGGCGGGAAACTATGGCTACACCTTC. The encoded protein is CSAPSGAGNYGYTF.

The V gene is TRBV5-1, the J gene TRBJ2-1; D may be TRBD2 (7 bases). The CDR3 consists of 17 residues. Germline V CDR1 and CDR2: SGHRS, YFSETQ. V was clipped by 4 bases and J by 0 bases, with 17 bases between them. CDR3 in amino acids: CASSRGRDGLSYNEQFF. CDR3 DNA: TGCGCCAGCAGCAGGGGGAGGGACGGGCTCTCCTACAATGAGCAGTTCTTC.

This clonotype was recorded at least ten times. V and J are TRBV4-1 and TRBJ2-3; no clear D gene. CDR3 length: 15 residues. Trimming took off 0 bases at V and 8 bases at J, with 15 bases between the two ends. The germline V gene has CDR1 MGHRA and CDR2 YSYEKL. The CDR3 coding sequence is TGCGCCAGCAGCCAAGACGGGTCAGGCATGGCTACGCAGTATTTT. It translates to CASSQDGSGMATQYF.

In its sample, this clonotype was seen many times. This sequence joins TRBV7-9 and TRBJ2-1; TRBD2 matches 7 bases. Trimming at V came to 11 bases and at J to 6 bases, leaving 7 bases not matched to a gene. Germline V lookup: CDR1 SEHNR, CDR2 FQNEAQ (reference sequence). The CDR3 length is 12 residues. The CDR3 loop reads CAEGLPPNEQFF. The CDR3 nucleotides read TGTGCCGAGGGACTACCCCCCAATGAGCAGTTCTTC.

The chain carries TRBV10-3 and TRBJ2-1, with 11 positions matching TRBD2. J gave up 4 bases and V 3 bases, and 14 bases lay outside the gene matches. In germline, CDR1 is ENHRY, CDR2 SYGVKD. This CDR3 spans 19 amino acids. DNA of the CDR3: TGTGCCATCAGTGAAGCCGTGGCTAGCGGGAGGCGTGGTTACAATGAGCAGTTCTTC. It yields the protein CAISEAVASGRRGYNEQFF.

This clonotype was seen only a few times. The CDR3 DNA follows: TGTGCCCAAATCATGGGACCCGGGGAGCTGTTTTTT. Amino acid sequence: CAQIMGPGELFF. The rearrangement links TRBV7-9 to TRBJ2-2, with D possibly called TRBD1 or TRBD2 (5 bases each). CDR1 is SEHNR and CDR2 is FQNEAQ in the germline V gene (reference sequence). The CDR3 is 12 residues long. V lost 11 bases and J 6 bases, leaving 13 bases between the germline ends.

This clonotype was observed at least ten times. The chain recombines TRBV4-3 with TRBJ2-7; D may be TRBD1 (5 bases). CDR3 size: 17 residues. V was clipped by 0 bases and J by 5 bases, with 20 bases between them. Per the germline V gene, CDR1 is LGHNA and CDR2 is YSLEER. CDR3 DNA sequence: TGCGCCAGCAGCCAAGAAAAGAGTAGGCAGGGTCCGCACGAGCAGTACTTC. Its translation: CASSQEKSRQGPHEQYF.

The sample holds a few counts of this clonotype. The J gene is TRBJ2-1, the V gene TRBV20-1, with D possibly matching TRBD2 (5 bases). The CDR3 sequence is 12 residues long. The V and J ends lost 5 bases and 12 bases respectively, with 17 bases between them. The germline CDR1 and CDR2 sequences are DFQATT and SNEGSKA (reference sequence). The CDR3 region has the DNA TGCAGTGCTCCCCGCAGAGATCGGGGGCAGTTCTTC. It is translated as CSAPRRDRGQFF.

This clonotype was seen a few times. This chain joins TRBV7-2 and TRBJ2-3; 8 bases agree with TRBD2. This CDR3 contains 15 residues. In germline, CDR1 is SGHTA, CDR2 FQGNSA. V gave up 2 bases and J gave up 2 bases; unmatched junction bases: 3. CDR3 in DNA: TGTGCCAGCAGCTTACAAGCGGGAGACACAGATACGCAGTATTTT. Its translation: CASSLQAGDTDTQYF.

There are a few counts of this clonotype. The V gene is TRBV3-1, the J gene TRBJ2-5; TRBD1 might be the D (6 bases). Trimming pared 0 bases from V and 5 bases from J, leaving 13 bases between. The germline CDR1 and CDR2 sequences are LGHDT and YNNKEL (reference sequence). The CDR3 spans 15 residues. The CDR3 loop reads CASSQDTGPRETQYF. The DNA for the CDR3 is TGTGCCAGCAGCCAAGACACAGGGCCTAGGGAGACCCAGTACTTC.